Below are 25 T cell receptor beta chains sequenced from a single sample in a study of blood T cell repertoires in COVID-19. This table comes from immunoSEQ multiplex PCR, and its TCRdb copy is limited to in-frame clones, with some not included. The sample contains nearly 45,000 clones, about 87% of which appear only once. Sequencing input: peripheral blood. The receptor source for this set is a man aged 40-55 years with COVID-19, enrolled during active disease.

This rearrangement joins TRBV27 to TRBJ2-5, with 9 nucleotides matching TRBD1. V lost 5 bases, J lost 4 bases, and 8 bases stayed unmatched. This CDR3 has 15 amino acids. In germline, CDR1 is MNHEY, CDR2 SMNVEV (reference sequence). CDR3 sequence (DNA): TGTGCCAGCAGTCCCACAGGGGGCGGAATAGAGACCCAGTACTTC. It specifies CASSPTGGGIETQYF.

The V and J genes are TRBV5-1 and TRBJ2-1; 11 nucleotides match TRBD2. The trim removed 4 bases at V and 7 bases at J, leaving 7 bases unmatched. The CDR3 contains 15 residues. The V gene's germline CDR1 is SGHRS and CDR2 YFSETQ. This CDR3 reads CASSPLAGAGNEQFF. As DNA, the CDR3 is TGCGCCAGCAGCCCACTAGCGGGGGCCGGAAATGAGCAGTTCTTC. The full variable domain, rest sourced from reference TRBV5-1 and TRBJ2-1, is KAGVTQTPRYLIKTRGQQVTLSCSPISGHRSVSWYQQTPGQGLQFLFEYFSETQRNKGNFPGRFSGRQFSNSRSEMNVSTLELGDSALYLCASSPLAGAGNEQFFGPGTRLTVL.

As DNA, the CDR3 is TGTGCCAGCAGTTTCGGCAGGGAGAACACCGGGGAGCTGTTTTTT. It specifies CASSFGRENTGELFF. V is TRBV27 and J is TRBJ2-2, with TRBD1 as a possible D gene (5 bases). Germline-derived CDR1 and CDR2 are MNHEY and SMNVEV (reference sequence). The ends were cut back, 3 bases at V and 1 base at J, with 9 bases in the middle. This CDR3 is built from 15 residues.

This clone was counted between two and nine times. The chain joins TRBV4-2 to TRBJ1-1; D unresolved. Germline values: CDR1 LGHNA, CDR2 YNFKEQ. This CDR3 region has 16 residues. V shed 0 bases and J shed 1 base, with 12 bases lying between them. DNA for the CDR3: TGTGCCAGCAGCCAAGATGCACGGGTTCCGAACACTGAAGCTTTCTTT. Protein sequence: CASSQDARVPNTEAFF.

The chain joins TRBV30 to TRBJ2-6; TRBD1 is a possible D gene (6 bases). The ends were cut back, 2 bases at V and 2 bases at J, with 7 bases in the middle. The CDR3 covers 14 residues. Germline loops: CDR1 GTSNPN, CDR2 SVGIG (reference sequence). The DNA of the CDR3 is TGTGCCTGGAGTTACAGGGCTGGGGCCAACGTCCTGACTTTC. It is translated as CAWSYRAGANVLTF.

The chain recombines TRBV5-1 with TRBJ2-5, with 11 positions matching TRBD2. Germline loops: CDR1 SGHRS, CDR2 YFSETQ. With V trimmed by 3 bases and J by 2 bases, 6 bases remained unmatched. This CDR3 comprises 16 residues. Written as DNA, the CDR3 is TGCGCCAGCAGCTCGGGACTAGCGGTGCCACAAGAGACCCAGTACTTC. Translating gives CASSSGLAVPQETQYF.

CDR3 coding DNA: TGTGCCAGCAGCCCTCAGAGTGGGGGGAATTCACCCCTCCACTTT. The encoded protein is CASSPQSGGNSPLHF. The chain combines TRBV11-2 with TRBJ1-6; possibly TRBD1 for D (5 bases). Germline V gene lookup returns CDR1 SGHAT and CDR2 FQNNGV. CDR3 length: 15 residues. V lost 5 bases and J 7 bases, leaving 15 bases between the germline ends.

The chain uses TRBV11-3 and TRBJ1-2, with no clear D. V lost 0 bases, J lost 4 bases, and 12 bases lay in between. The CDR3 loop spans 15 amino acids. Germline-derived CDR1 and CDR2 are SGHNT and YENEEA. The CDR3 loop is CASSLDSFGFYGYTF. Here the CDR3 DNA reads TGTGCCAGCAGCTTAGATAGTTTCGGGTTCTATGGCTACACCTTC.

J is TRBJ1-5 and V is TRBV5-8, with 8 nucleotides matching TRBD1. Unmatched junction bases numbered 7, after V lost 2 bases and J lost 6 bases. Germline CDR1 is SGHTS and CDR2 is YDEGEE. The CDR3 covers 15 residues. The CDR3 region has the DNA TGTGCCAGCAGCTTTACCACAGGGGGGGGTCAGCCCCAGCATTTT. It specifies CASSFTTGGGQPQHF.

The rearrangement uses TRBV5-1 and TRBJ1-5, with D perhaps TRBD1 (6 bases). This CDR3 spans 19 amino acids. V was pared by 0 bases and J by 7 bases, with 26 bases between. Germline V lookup: CDR1 SGHRS, CDR2 YFSETQ. The CDR3 sequence: CASSLDGEGHRICRQPQHF. The CDR3, as DNA: TGCGCCAGCAGCTTGGACGGCGAGGGACACAGGATTTGTCGCCAGCCCCAGCATTTT. Full variable domain (outside the CDR3, taken from reference TRBV5-1 and TRBJ1-5): KAGVTQTPRYLIKTRGQQVTLSCSPISGHRSVSWYQQTPGQGLQFLFEYFSETQRNKGNFPGRFSGRQFSNSRSEMNVSTLELGDSALYLCASSLDGEGHRICRQPQHFGDGTRLSIL.

This chain connects TRBV2 to TRBJ1-2; 7 bases agree with TRBD1. Per the germline V gene, CDR1 is SNHLY and CDR2 is FYNNEI. V dropped 6 bases and J dropped 4; count of bases not matched to a gene: 11. CDR3 length: 15 residues. This CDR3 reads CASRPRQGGSYGYTF. For the CDR3, the DNA is TGTGCCAGCAGACCGCGACAGGGCGGTAGCTATGGCTACACCTTC.

V usage is TRBV18 and J usage is TRBJ2-1, with 11 positions matching TRBD2. The germline V gene has CDR1 KGHSH and CDR2 LQKENI. V was pared by 5 bases and J by 7 bases, with 7 bases of the junction left unmatched. The CDR3 consists of 15 residues. CDR3 nucleotides: TGTGCCAGCTCAGCTACTAGCGGGAGTAAGAATGAGCAGTTCTTC. It yields the protein CASSATSGSKNEQFF.

The gene calls are TRBV28 and TRBJ1-5; D is possibly TRBD1 (6 bases). Germline V CDR1 and CDR2: MDHEN, SYDVKM. The CDR3 is made up of 14 amino acids. The V gene lost 6 bases and the J gene lost 7 bases, with 16 bases spanning the gap. The CDR3 is CASSPGGGRQPQHF. CDR3 nucleotide sequence: TGTGCCAGCAGCCCCGGGGGGGGGCGGCAGCCCCAGCATTTT. Looking up the rest from reference TRBV28 and TRBJ1-5 gives the full variable domain: DVKVTQSSRYLVKRTGEKVFLECVQDMDHENMFWYRQDPGLGLRLIYFSYDVKMKEKGDIPEGYSVSREKKERFSLILESASTNQTSMYLCASSPGGGRQPQHFGDGTRLSIL.

The genes are TRBV3-1 (or the pseudogene TRBV3-2) and TRBJ2-1; no reliable D call. V shed 3 bases and J shed 5 bases, with 8 bases lying between them. The germline V gene encodes CDR1 LGHDT and CDR2 YNNKEL (reference sequence). This CDR3 has 13 amino acids. The CDR3 sequence: CASSHHADNEQFF. The CDR3 DNA reads TGTGCCAGCAGCCATCACGCGGACAATGAGCAGTTCTTC.

The chain carries TRBV3-1 (or the pseudogene TRBV3-2) and TRBJ2-7; maybe TRBD2 (6 bases). Germline V gene sequence: CDR1 LGHDT, CDR2 YNNKEL (reference sequence). CDR3 size: 15 residues. The V and J ends lost 1 base and 2 bases respectively, with 12 bases between them. The CDR3 sequence is CASSQGLALTYEQYF. CDR3 DNA sequence: TGTGCCAGCAGCCAAGGGCTAGCGCTTACCTACGAGCAGTACTTC.

V and J are TRBV19 and TRBJ1-2; TRBD1 aligns across 7 bases. There are 13 residues in the CDR3. After removal of 5 bases from V and 4 bases from J, the junction contained 4 bases not matched to a gene. Per germline, CDR1 LNHDA and CDR2 SQIVND (reference sequence). Here the CDR3 DNA reads TGTGCCAGTAGTCCGGGGGACAGCTATGGCTACACCTTC. Encoded protein: CASSPGDSYGYTF.

The rearrangement links TRBV5-1 to TRBJ2-1; 8 bases align to TRBD1. Trimming at V came to 4 bases and at J to 7 bases, leaving 10 bases not matched to a gene. Germline loops: CDR1 SGHRS, CDR2 YFSETQ. This CDR3 is 15 amino acids long. The CDR3 coding sequence is TGCGCCAGCAGCAGAGAGGTCAGGGGGCCGAATGAGCAGTTCTTC. Translation gives CASSREVRGPNEQFF.

This clone has a single count. This sequence joins TRBV28 and TRBJ1-6, with 7 bases fitting TRBD1. The V and J ends lost 8 bases and 7 bases, in that order; junction bases with no gene match: 11. This CDR3 contains 15 residues. The germline CDR1 and CDR2 sequences are MDHEN and SYDVKM. CDR3: CASRATGLTNSPLHF. The CDR3 region has the DNA TGTGCCAGCCGCGCGACAGGGCTTACGAATTCACCCCTCCACTTT.

V and J are TRBV12-5 and TRBJ2-1; TRBD1 matches at 7 bases. Trimming cost V 7 bases and J 8 bases; bases outside gene matches: 8. The CDR3 loop spans 13 amino acids. The germline V gene has CDR1 LGHNT and CDR2 FRNRAP. CDR3 protein: CASALTGFDEQFF. The CDR3 DNA is TGTGCTAGTGCCTTGACAGGGTTCGATGAGCAGTTCTTC.

The V call is TRBV11-3, the J call TRBJ2-5, with D possibly being TRBD2 (6 bases). Germline loops: CDR1 SGHNT, CDR2 YENEEA. V was cut by 1 base and J by 4 bases, with 7 bases left in between. The CDR3 has 13 amino acids. In nucleotides, the CDR3 is TGTGCCAGCAGCTTAGGTAGCGGAGAGACCCAGTACTTC. Its translation: CASSLGSGETQYF.

V is TRBV7-8 and J is TRBJ2-1, with unresolved D. There are 13 residues in the CDR3. V dropped 5 bases and J dropped 9 bases, with 14 bases sitting between them. Per germline, CDR1 SGHVS and CDR2 FQNEAQ. The CDR3 region has the DNA TGTGCCAGCAGCCCGGATGCGAGAGGTGAGCAGTTCTTC. It is translated as CASSPDARGEQFF.

The V and J genes are TRBV5-4 and TRBJ2-1; TRBD1 aligns across 7 bases. The CDR3 is 13 residues long. Germline assignment: CDR1 SGHNT and CDR2 YYREEE (reference sequence). Germline trimming cut 2 bases from V and 6 bases from J; bases unmatched to any gene: 2. The CDR3 coding sequence is TGTGCCAGCAGCTTCTCAGGGGGCAATGAGCAGTTCTTC. Translated, it gives CASSFSGGNEQFF.

This clone was recorded only once. This chain connects TRBV10-1 to TRBJ2-1; 8 bases are shared with TRBD1. Germline V lookup: CDR1 WNHNN, CDR2 SYGVQD (reference sequence). This CDR3 has 15 residues. V gave up 2 bases and J gave up 3 bases; unmatched junction bases: 3. CDR3 nucleotide sequence: TGCGCCAGCAGTGAGACCGGACAGGGCTACAATGAGCAGTTCTTC. Translating it yields CASSETGQGYNEQFF.

The chain combines TRBV15 with TRBJ2-3; D is possibly TRBD1 (6 bases). The CDR3 has 15 residues. Trimming took 0 bases from V and 4 from J, leaving 11 bases between them. Germline V gene data show CDR1 as LNHNV and CDR2 as YYDKDF (reference sequence). The CDR3 here is CATSRDTAGADTQYF. The CDR3 DNA sequence: TGTGCCACCAGCAGAGATACGGCAGGGGCAGATACGCAGTATTTT.

This clone was counted a single time. V is TRBV19 and J is TRBJ2-7, with 8 bases aligning to TRBD2. The V and J ends lost 3 bases and 3 bases, in that order; junction bases with no gene match: 7. The CDR3 sequence is 15 residues long. Germline V gene lookup returns CDR1 LNHDA and CDR2 SQIVND (reference sequence). Here the CDR3 DNA reads TGTGCCAGTAGTATCTCTACTAGCGGAGACTACGAGCAGTACTTC. It translates to CASSISTSGDYEQYF.